This TCR beta chain was obtained from a study of identifying expanded T cells in peripheral blood. No infections or other immune events were documented during collection. As for this clone: As yet, its antigen is unknown.

The table came from immunoSEQ multiplex PCR; TCRdb's copy has only in-frame clones and leaves some out. The sample lists 130,000 or so clones; roughly 80% were seen once. Study-wide results and caveats: About 1.2 clones differed between technical replicates, versus about 16 and 19 over time. Two-week clone count variance significantly increased as total template count grew.

V was clipped by 7 bases and J by 12 bases, with 21 bases between them. CDR1 and CDR2 (germline): MNHEY, SVGAGI. The CDR3 is 13 residues long. The chain is built from TRBV6-5 and TRBJ1-1; tentatively, D is TRBD1 (5 bases). The TCR was taken from a person between 18 and 70 years old in good health. The specimen was blood. CDR3 nucleotide sequence: TGTGCCAGCACCAATGGGGGTTCCCGTCGTACTTTCTTT. Protein product: CASTNGGSRRTFF.